Presented here are 12 T cell receptor beta chains from one specimen sequenced in a study of blood T cell repertoires in COVID-19. The repertoire was sequenced with immunoSEQ multiplex PCR; TCRdb's copy has only in-frame clones and lacks some. The sample lists roughly 700,000 clones, about 87% seen once, with under 0.3% in the top ten. The sequenced material came from peripheral blood. These receptors were taken from a woman younger than 35 with acute or convalescent COVID-19.

This chain connects TRBV27 to TRBJ2-5; 10 bases agree with TRBD1. This CDR3 has 15 amino acids. J gave up 5 bases and V 4 bases, and 7 bases lay outside the gene matches. The V gene's germline CDR1 is MNHEY and CDR2 SMNVEV (reference sequence). CDR3: CASSYMTGGGETQYF. CDR3 in DNA: TGTGCCAGCAGTTACATGACAGGGGGCGGGGAGACCCAGTACTTC.

V and J are TRBV30 and TRBJ1-5; 7 bases line up with TRBD1. CDR1 and CDR2 from the germline V gene are GTSNPN and SVGIG (reference sequence). The J segment lost 4 bases and the V segment lost 5 bases, leaving 5 bases of the junction unmatched. The length of the CDR3 is 13 residues. The DNA for the CDR3 is TGTGCCTGGGGTTCAGGGGGAAATCAGCCCCAGCATTTT. It is translated as CAWGSGGNQPQHF.

The genes are TRBV3-1 (or the pseudogene TRBV3-2) and TRBJ1-2; the match to TRBD1 covers 8 bases. Per germline, CDR1 LGHDT and CDR2 YNNKEL (reference sequence). The CDR3 loop spans 16 amino acids. Losses at the gene ends were 4 bases for V and 4 bases for J; bases not matched to a gene: 11. The CDR3: CASSPRTGKGIYGYTF. CDR3 sequence (DNA): TGTGCCAGCAGCCCCCGGACAGGGAAAGGAATCTATGGCTACACCTTC.

This clone was counted ten times or more. This chain uses TRBV7-9 with TRBJ2-1; 14 bases are shared with TRBD2. Germline values: CDR1 SEHNR, CDR2 FQNEAQ (reference sequence). The CDR3 runs 18 residues. Trimming took 5 bases from V and 0 from J; bases not matched to a gene: 6. The chain's CDR3 is CASSRTSGGSSSYNEQFF. CDR3 DNA sequence: TGTGCCAGCAGCCGGACTAGCGGGGGGAGCAGCTCCTACAATGAGCAGTTCTTC. Full variable domain (outside the CDR3, taken from reference TRBV7-9 and TRBJ2-1): DTGVSQNPRHKITKRGQNVTFRCDPISEHNRLYWYRQTLGQGPEFLTYFQNEAQLEKSRLLSDRFSAERPKGSFSTLEIQRTEQGDSAMYLCASSRTSGGSSSYNEQFFGPGTRLTVL.

The genes are TRBV12-3 or TRBV12-4 and TRBJ1-2; D is undetermined. The CDR3 totals 13 residues. V was clipped by 6 bases and J by 6 bases, with 14 bases between them. CDR3 sequence: CASRVLGLDGYTF. As DNA, the CDR3 is TGTGCCAGCAGGGTACTCGGACTGGATGGCTACACCTTC.

This chain joins TRBV11-2 and TRBJ2-3; 8 nucleotides agree with TRBD2. From germline, CDR1 is SGHAT and CDR2 FQNNGV. The CDR3 length is 15 residues. The V gene end was trimmed by 6 bases and the J gene end by 6 bases; junction bases not matched to a gene: 11. The CDR3 is CASRPLRGGSDTQYF. CDR3 bases: TGTGCCAGCAGACCACTTCGCGGGGGGTCGGATACGCAGTATTTT.

The chain combines TRBV9 with TRBJ1-5; 9 nucleotides align to TRBD1. V lost 1 base to trimming and J lost 5 bases; unmatched junction nucleotides: 13. The length of the CDR3 is 18 residues. Germline-derived CDR1 and CDR2 are SGDLS and YYNGEE. CDR3 residues: CASSVPTPGTGRDQPQHF. The CDR3 DNA is TGTGCCAGCAGCGTACCGACCCCCGGGACAGGGAGGGATCAGCCCCAGCATTTT.

The chain combines TRBV2 with TRBJ1-5; weak D call: TRBD1 (5 bases). The length of the CDR3 is 13 residues. The V end was cut by 8 bases, the J end by 3 bases, with 11 bases between. Germline lookup yields CDR1 SNHLY and CDR2 FYNNEI. In DNA, the CDR3 is TGTGCCAGCGGGGCAGCGATCAATCAGCCCCAGCATTTT. It yields the protein CASGAAINQPQHF. Full variable domain (outside the CDR3, taken from reference TRBV2 and TRBJ1-5): EPEVTQTPSHQVTQMGQEVILRCVPISNHLYFYWYRQILGQKVEFLVSFYNNEISEKSEIFDDQFSVERPDGSNFTLKIRSTKLEDSAMYFCASGAAINQPQHFGDGTRLSIL.

The genes are TRBV9 and TRBJ1-1; 10 bases fit TRBD1. Germline values: CDR1 SGDLS, CDR2 YYNGEE. This CDR3 region has 15 residues. V gave up 4 bases and J gave up 11 bases; unmatched junction bases: 14. This chain's CDR3 is CASSSRQGAFGGAFF. The CDR3 nucleotides are TGTGCCAGCAGCTCCCGACAGGGGGCTTTTGGGGGGGCTTTCTTT.

V gene TRBV29-1 combines with J gene TRBJ2-1, with 7 bases lining up with TRBD1. The ends lost 6 bases at V and 4 bases at J; junction bases unmatched: 6. The CDR3 covers 13 residues. Germline V lookup: CDR1 SQVTM, CDR2 ANQGSEA. In nucleotides, the CDR3 is TGCAGCGTGACAGGGAGACCTTACAATGAGCAGTTCTTC. This sequence encodes CSVTGRPYNEQFF.

The chain uses TRBV6-2 or TRBV6-3 and TRBJ1-5; D might be TRBD1 (6 bases). The V gene's germline CDR1 is MNHEY and CDR2 SVGEGT. Between the trimmed V and J ends, which lost 5 bases and 9 bases, there was a span of 17 bases. The CDR3 spans 14 residues. The CDR3 DNA reads TGTGCCAGCAGTCACCAGGGGATCCGGATGCCCCAGCATTTT. The encoded protein is CASSHQGIRMPQHF.

J is TRBJ1-2 and V is TRBV5-8; perhaps TRBD1 as D (5 bases). The CDR3 has 17 residues. Germline CDR1 SGHTS, CDR2 YDEGEE. V shed 4 bases and J shed 1 base, with 20 bases lying between them. Here the CDR3 reads CASSQTGGRGINYGYTF. The CDR3 region has the DNA TGTGCCAGCAGCCAAACGGGAGGGCGGGGGATTAACTATGGCTACACCTTC.